Listed here are 19 T cell receptor beta chains from one sample, sequenced in a study of blood T cell repertoires in COVID-19 (TCRdb year 2020). The protocol used for the library was the immunoSEQ multiplex PCR assay. TCRdb retrieved this table from immuneACCESS and kept in-frame rearrangements only. Not all clones are present; in checked studies, unresolved V genes account for under half, and no reason is known for the remainder. For this sample the table gives under 130,000 clones, of which 81% were detected only once. The ten most abundant clones make up 7.5% to 10% of the sample. The sequencing input was peripheral blood. The receptors shown here come from a woman aged 70 to 79 with acute or convalescent COVID-19.

V usage is TRBV5-4 and J usage is TRBJ2-2, with D unclear. In germline, CDR1 is SGHNT, CDR2 YYREEE (reference sequence). Trimming took 3 bases from V and 6 from J, leaving 6 bases between them. The CDR3 sequence is 12 residues long. The CDR3 spells CASSSPAGELFF. In DNA form, the CDR3 reads TGTGCCAGCAGCTCCCCGGCCGGGGAGCTGTTTTTT.

This chain links TRBV6-5 with TRBJ2-5; the D gene is possibly TRBD2 (5 bases). Germline CDR1 and CDR2: MNHEY and SVGAGI. V dropped 5 bases and J dropped 1 base, with 11 bases sitting between them. This CDR3 contains 14 residues. CDR3 DNA sequence: TGTGCCAGCAGTCCCCCCGGGGTCCAAGAGACCCAGTACTTC. It translates to CASSPPGVQETQYF.

This clone was detected only a few times. The chain couples TRBV14 to TRBJ2-7, with D perhaps TRBD2 (5 bases). Germline assignment: CDR1 SGHDN and CDR2 FVKESK. This CDR3 is 13 amino acids long. V lost 0 bases, J lost 2 bases, and 5 bases lay in between. The CDR3 nucleotides read TGTGCCAGCAGCCAAGACGGGACCTACGAGCAGTACTTC. It specifies CASSQDGTYEQYF.

The chain carries TRBV5-1 and TRBJ1-4, with a weak D call TRBD1 (5 bases). The germline V gene encodes CDR1 SGHRS and CDR2 YFSETQ. CDR3 length equals 17 residues. V lost 0 bases to trimming and J lost 2 bases, with 14 bases between them. The CDR3 DNA is TGCGCCAGCAGCTTGGGTCCCTGGGGCGCGACTAATGAAAAACTGTTTTTT. This codes for CASSLGPWGATNEKLFF.

The rearrangement joins TRBV27 to TRBJ2-2, with D possibly being TRBD1 (6 bases). CDR3 length: 17 residues. The germline gives CDR1 MNHEY, CDR2 SMNVEV (reference sequence). Trimming shortened V by 4 bases and J by 9 bases, and 24 bases separated the two germline ends. DNA of the CDR3: TGTGCCAGCAGTTCGCCCCCTTGGGACACGGCTTTTCGGGAGCTGTTTTTT. Translating gives CASSSPPWDTAFRELFF.

The table lists this clone with a count of one. This chain uses TRBV19 with TRBJ2-1; 7 bases match TRBD2. The CDR3 has 17 amino acids. The germline CDR1 and CDR2 sequences are LNHDA and SQIVND (reference sequence). V lost 5 bases and J lost 0; bases outside the gene matches: 10. CDR3 amino acids: CASSPGGRDYSYNEQFF. The CDR3 coding sequence is TGTGCCAGTAGTCCTGGAGGCCGGGACTACTCCTACAATGAGCAGTTCTTC.

V and J are TRBV28 and TRBJ1-4; 8 bases agree with TRBD1. Germline V gives CDR1 MDHEN, CDR2 SYDVKM. This CDR3 has 14 residues. V was pared by 6 bases and J by 3 bases, with 3 bases of the junction left unmatched. CDR3 sequence (DNA): TGTGCCAGCAGAGCGACAGGGGCTAATGAAAAACTGTTTTTT. Amino acids: CASRATGANEKLFF.

V is TRBV10-1 and J is TRBJ1-1; TRBD1 is a possible D gene (5 bases). V lost 7 bases, J lost 1 base, and 10 bases lay in between. The V gene's germline CDR1 is WNHNN and CDR2 SYGVQD (reference sequence). This CDR3 has 13 amino acids. CDR3 protein: CASTAGPNTEAFF. Here the CDR3 DNA reads TGCGCCAGCACAGCGGGGCCGAACACTGAAGCTTTCTTT.

The chain employs TRBV25-1 and TRBJ2-3, with 10 bases matching TRBD2. The junction had 5 bases not matched to a gene; V was cut back by 1 base and J by 1 base. CDR3 length: 17 residues. Germline V gene data show CDR1 as MGHDK and CDR2 as SYGVNS. CDR3: CASSEWAGTSGTDTQYF. The CDR3 DNA is TGTGCCAGCAGTGAATGGGCCGGGACTAGCGGCACAGATACGCAGTATTTT.

V gene TRBV6-5 combines with J gene TRBJ1-6, with D possibly TRBD1 on 6 matching bases. Trimming pared 4 bases from V and 7 bases from J, leaving 8 bases between. Germline V lookup: CDR1 MNHEY, CDR2 SVGAGI. This CDR3 has 13 residues. CDR3 protein: CASSSRGNSPLHF. Written as DNA, the CDR3 is TGTGCCAGCAGTTCCAGGGGAAATTCACCCCTCCACTTT.

J is TRBJ1-5 and V is TRBV27, with 9 bases identical to TRBD1. V shed 5 bases, J shed 4 bases, and the junction held 6 bases outside the gene matches. The CDR3 is 15 residues long. Looked up from germline, CDR1 is MNHEY and CDR2 is SMNVEV (reference sequence). Written as DNA, the CDR3 is TGTGCCAGCAGTCCAACAGGGGGCTGGAATCAGCCCCAGCATTTT. Translated, it gives CASSPTGGWNQPQHF.

This clone was seen once. The rearrangement uses TRBV5-6 and TRBJ1-1, with TRBD1 matching 10 bases. V lost 2 bases and J lost 5; bases outside the gene matches: 3. The germline V gene has CDR1 SGHDT and CDR2 YYEEEE. The CDR3 extends over 14 amino acids. CDR3 residues: CASSFGTGVTEAFF. CDR3 DNA sequence: TGTGCCAGCAGCTTTGGGACAGGGGTGACTGAAGCTTTCTTT.

The chain uses TRBV6-1 and TRBJ1-5; TRBD1 matches at 9 bases. There are 17 residues in the CDR3. Germline V gene data show CDR1 as MNHNS and CDR2 as SASEGT. The junction had 4 bases not matched to a gene; V was cut back by 0 bases and J by 1 base. The CDR3 loop reads CASSEAGQGRSNQPQHF. In nucleotides, the CDR3 is TGTGCCAGCAGTGAAGCGGGACAGGGTCGGAGCAATCAGCCCCAGCATTTT.

The chain couples TRBV6-2 or TRBV6-3 to TRBJ2-1; 9 bases are a match to TRBD1. The germline V gene encodes CDR1 MNHEY and CDR2 SVGEGT. Losses at the gene ends were 5 bases for V and 9 bases for J; bases not matched to a gene: 11. CDR3 length equals 15 residues. Written as DNA, the CDR3 is TGTGCCAGCAGTCAACCGGGACAGGGTAGAATTGAGCAGTTCTTC. Protein sequence: CASSQPGQGRIEQFF.

CDR3: CASSLAGDGGSYEQYF. Here the CDR3 DNA reads TGCGCCAGCAGCTTGGCCGGCGACGGGGGATCCTACGAGCAGTACTTC. V gene TRBV5-1 combines with J gene TRBJ2-7; D might be TRBD2 (6 bases). Germline V lookup: CDR1 SGHRS, CDR2 YFSETQ. The CDR3 extends over 16 amino acids. With 0 bases removed from V and 1 base from J, the gap between germline ends came to 14 bases.

The chain uses TRBV6-6 and TRBJ2-7, with D possibly TRBD2 on 7 matching bases. Germline lookup yields CDR1 MNHNY and CDR2 SVGAGI (reference sequence). Trimming shortened V by 2 bases and J by 0 bases, and 14 bases separated the two germline ends. The CDR3 runs 16 residues. CDR3 sequence: CASSYPRGTTSYEQYF. Written as DNA, the CDR3 is TGTGCCAGCAGTTACCCAAGGGGGACTACCTCCTACGAGCAGTACTTC.

The chain links TRBV18 to TRBJ1-4, with 9 positions matching TRBD1. This CDR3 is built from 14 residues. Trimming took 6 bases from V and 14 from J; bases not matched to a gene: 13. CDR1 and CDR2 from the germline V gene are KGHSH and LQKENI. DNA of the CDR3: TGTGCCAGCTCTGAGGACAGGGGAGCTTCCGGGCTGTTTTTT. Protein product: CASSEDRGASGLFF.

V is TRBV7-2 and J is TRBJ2-5; 9 bases match TRBD1. The germline V gene has CDR1 SGHTA and CDR2 FQGNSA. This CDR3 has 15 residues. V lost 1 base, J lost 1 base, and 1 base stayed unmatched. The chain's CDR3 is CASSLDRGPQETQYF. In DNA form, the CDR3 reads TGTGCCAGCAGCTTAGACAGGGGGCCCCAAGAGACCCAGTACTTC.

The V and J genes are TRBV20-1 and TRBJ2-5; D is perhaps TRBD2 (5 bases). CDR3 size: 14 residues. With 3 bases removed from V and 5 bases from J, the gap between germline ends came to 16 bases. CDR1 is DFQATT, CDR2 SNEGSKA, per germline (reference sequence). The CDR3, as DNA: TGCAGTGCTAGTTTAAACGAGGACTGGGAGACCCAGTACTTC. It translates to CSASLNEDWETQYF.